The source of this TCR beta chain is a study of early T cells in non-severe SARS-CoV-2 infection. On the study more broadly: Investigators sequenced bulk RNA drawn from unsorted whole blood, and chains remained unpaired. Study-wide findings and caveats: Matching against VDJdb likely underestimated virus-specific expansions, favoring anti-spike CD8.

Details on this clonotype: The antigen is unknown.

Using its own MiXCR run on the 5' RACE reads, TCRdb lists one record per CDR3 protein. The table shows tens of thousands of distinct CDR3 sequences, with roughly 13% occurring only once. The germline gives CDR1 SEHNR, CDR2 FQNEAQ (reference sequence). The CDR3 consists of 17 residues. With V trimmed by 5 bases and J by 3 bases, 7 bases remained unmatched. Here the sequenced sample was whole blood, taken at baseline. The clonotype was recovered from an adult who was a healthcare worker with PCR-confirmed SARS-CoV-2 infection or an uninfected control (not recorded which). This sequence joins TRBV7-9 and TRBJ2-3; 14 bases line up with TRBD2. The CDR3 DNA is TGTGCCAGCAGCCCATGGTGGACTAGCGGGAGGACAGATACGCAGTATTTT. Translating it yields CASSPWWTSGRTDTQYF.